Described below is a single T cell receptor (beta chain) sequence and its context. Antigen unknown. This record comes from a study of T cell responses to AZD1222 COVID-19 vaccine. Looking at the study overall: Second-dose groups at about 4 or about 12 weeks were pooled. Study results and caveats: The donors showed a predominance of white British ancestry and of females, with possible underestimation of clonal diversity. Seropositive at baseline were only five or six AZD1222 recipients. The reported proportion of spike-specific TCRs targeting unmutated variant regions was nearly half.

Sequencing used immunoSEQ multiplex PCR; TCRdb keeps in-frame clones, though not all of them. The sample has 85,000 to 110,000 clones; about 92% are singletons. CDR1 and CDR2 from the germline V gene are SGHVS and FQNEAQ. The CDR3 is 14 amino acids. The J segment lost 1 base and the V segment lost 5 bases, leaving 2 bases of the junction unmatched. The chain couples TRBV7-8 to TRBJ2-3; 8 bases match TRBD2. The material was peripheral blood, obtained on day 0 of AZD1222 vaccination. This receptor was obtained from an adult in good health. The CDR3 here is CASSRGGRTDTQYF. The CDR3 nucleotides read TGTGCCAGCAGCCGGGGGGGCCGCACAGATACGCAGTATTTT.